The source of this T cell receptor (beta chain) is a study of shared clonotypes between healthy human individuals. The study's findings and limits: An effect of sequencing depth on clonotype sharing among donors was expected. Generation probabilities of non-shared clonotypes were lower (relative to those shared by all four donors).

Sequenced by immunoSEQ multiplex PCR; TCRdb stores in-frame clones only, minus some. This sample has around 2.5 million clones, with approximately 94% found just once. Donors were healthy HIV-negative adults without recently reported acute infections or vaccinations. Worth noting for this clone: Its target is unknown.

This CDR3 has 17 residues. V lost 2 bases to trimming and J lost 3 bases, with 19 bases between them. The germline V gene encodes CDR1 MDHEN and CDR2 SYDVKM. This clonotype originated in a man aged 18 to 35 in good health. Some clones in this sample may be carry-over from other donors' samples. The chain uses TRBV28 and TRBJ1-2; D might be TRBD1 (5 bases). The sample comprised naive CD4+ T cells from PBMCs. The sample's subset: CD45RA+ positively selected. The DNA of the CDR3 is TGTGCCAGCAGTTTAGGCCCGGGAGGGGCGCGAGACTATGGCTACACCTTC. Its protein is CASSLGPGGARDYGYTF.